The T cell receptor beta chain under discussion was sequenced for a study of early T cells in non-severe SARS-CoV-2 infection (dated by TCRdb to the early 2020s). Notes on the research overall: Bulk RNA from unsorted whole blood was used for TCR sequencing, so alpha and beta chains could not be paired. The paper's findings and limits, for the study overall: VDJdb matching was skewed toward anti-spike CD8 responses and likely underestimated virus-specific expansions by missing private and CD4 specificities.

This was a case-control study nested in a cohort of healthcare workers in London, UK, who had nasopharyngeal swab PCR tests and blood samples taken every week. Healthcare workers were recruited between 23 and 31 March 2020, during the week of the UK lockdown, and were followed weekly for up to about 15 weeks. Details on this clonotype: Its antigen target is currently unknown. Per-base qualities were not stored, and no clone one base away is much larger.

The library was prepared using 5' RACE. Sequencing used a NextSeq 500. To correct for sequencing error and PCR bias, the TCR library protocol tagged individual cDNA molecules with unique molecular identifiers. Both TCR alpha and beta chains were sequenced, and tight co-correlation was observed between alpha and beta sequence abundances in each sample. Per the source publication's procedure: Decombinator V4 was used to annotate TCR sequences for V gene, J gene and CDR3. TCRs were defined as expanded if a significant change between any two time points was detected under a Poisson model with p below 0.0001. TCR abundances were normalised to the total number of TCRs sequenced in each sample and reported as counts per million. MAIT TCRs were defined by TRAV1-2 paired with TRAJ12, TRAJ20 or TRAJ33, and iNKT TCRs by TRAV10 paired with TRAJ18. VDJdb, accessed on 1 November 2021, was searched for TCRs annotated for CMV, EBV and SARS-CoV-2, and TCRs annotated for more than one antigen were excluded. TCRdb redid the processing of the public reads, applying fastp at Q25 and MiXCR, and retained in-frame beta chains. Rows matching on CDR3 protein sequence are summarized as one entry with the most common DNA and genes. The V and J calls and clone size come from TCRdb's table, not from the authors' own analysis. The sample includes 66,000 or so distinct CDR3 sequences, with over 10% observed a single time. The ten largest account for almost 8.5% of the sample.

The cysteine opens and the phenylalanine closes a CDR3 of 14 amino acids. Only the CDR3 DNA stays, 42 bases, in frame from base 1. CDR1 and CDR2, per the germline V gene, are SGHDN and FVKESK. The V and J ends are trimmed by 4 bases and 7 bases, leaving 13 bases between them. Sequencing was performed on whole blood. Recombination linked TRBV14 to TRBJ2-2, with the D gene too uncertain to name. The receptor was isolated from an adult who was a healthcare worker with PCR-confirmed SARS-CoV-2 infection or an uninfected control (not recorded which). The CDR3 here reads CASSLRPYRGELFF. The nucleotides are TGTGCCAGCAGCCTTAGACCCTACCGCGGGGAGCTGTTTTTT.